These T cell receptor beta chains were read from a single sample in a study of neurological immune-mediated disorders. TCRdb reprocessed the 5' RACE reads with MiXCR, giving one entry per CDR3 protein. This table has around 69,000 distinct CDR3 sequences, around 3.7% appearing once. The sequenced sample consisted of PBMCs. Receptors originate from a man between 35 and 55 years old with multiple sclerosis. Each CDR3 is given with its conserved first and last residue. The order of the fields is clone size, J gene, V gene, D gene, CDR3 DNA, CDR3 protein. D genes are given only for firm matches. The size entry gives once, few, many, or a class for an expanded clone.

abundance: many
j_gene: TRBJ1-2
v_gene: TRBV7-3
d_gene: TRBD1
CDR3nt: TGTGCCAGCAGCTTAACCGGACAGGGAGGGGACTATGGCTACACCTTC
CDR3aa: CASSLTGQGGDYGYTF

abundance: many
j_gene: TRBJ1-3
v_gene: TRBV10-3
d_gene: -
CDR3nt: TGTGCCACCCTACCCTCCTCTGGAAACACCATATATTTT
CDR3aa: CATLPSSGNTIYF

abundance: many
j_gene: TRBJ2-7
v_gene: TRBV29-1
d_gene: -
CDR3nt: TGCAGCGCAGGGTCGGACTACGAGCAGTACTTC
CDR3aa: CSAGSDYEQYF

abundance: many
j_gene: TRBJ2-7
v_gene: TRBV4-2
d_gene: TRBD2
CDR3nt: TGTGCCAGCAGCCAAGTGACTAGCGCCACCGCCTACGAGCAGTACTTC
CDR3aa: CASSQVTSATAYEQYF

abundance: many
j_gene: TRBJ2-3
v_gene: TRBV2
d_gene: -
CDR3nt: TGTGCCAGCAGTCTGGGGCTAAGCACAGATACGCAGTATTTT
CDR3aa: CASSLGLSTDTQYF

abundance: many
j_gene: TRBJ2-1
v_gene: TRBV29-1
d_gene: TRBD2
CDR3nt: TGCAGCGTTGCGGGGACTAGCGGGAGGGTAGATGAGCAGTTCTTC
CDR3aa: CSVAGTSGRVDEQFF

abundance: many
j_gene: TRBJ2-3
v_gene: TRBV20-1
d_gene: TRBD1
CDR3nt: TGCAGTGCTAGAGACAGGGGGCGCACAGATACGCAGTATTTT
CDR3aa: CSARDRGRTDTQYF

abundance: many
j_gene: TRBJ2-1
v_gene: TRBV24-1
d_gene: -
CDR3nt: TGTGCCACCAGTGACGGGACATCCAACAATGAGCAGTTCTTC
CDR3aa: CATSDGTSNNEQFF

abundance: many
j_gene: TRBJ2-3
v_gene: TRBV12-3/TRBV12-4
d_gene: TRBD2
CDR3nt: TGTGCCAGCGTAACTAGCGGAAGCACAGATACGCAGTATTTT
CDR3aa: CASVTSGSTDTQYF

abundance: many
j_gene: TRBJ2-7
v_gene: TRBV5-1
d_gene: TRBD1
CDR3nt: TGCGCCAGCAGCGTGGACAGGTGGGACTACGAGCAGTACTTC
CDR3aa: CASSVDRWDYEQYF

abundance: many
j_gene: TRBJ1-1
v_gene: TRBV2
d_gene: -
CDR3nt: TGTGCCAGCAGCCCCTCCCCGGGATACTTTGAAGCTTTCTTT
CDR3aa: CASSPSPGYFEAFF

abundance: many
j_gene: TRBJ1-2
v_gene: TRBV12-3/TRBV12-4
d_gene: -
CDR3nt: TGTGCCAGCAGTTTTACAGGTGCTTCTAACTATGGCTACACCTTC
CDR3aa: CASSFTGASNYGYTF

abundance: many
j_gene: TRBJ2-7
v_gene: TRBV12-3/TRBV12-4
d_gene: -
CDR3nt: TGTGCCAGCAGTTTGGGAGTCCCTTTGTACGAGCAGTACTTC
CDR3aa: CASSLGVPLYEQYF

abundance: many
j_gene: TRBJ1-5
v_gene: TRBV20-1
d_gene: -
CDR3nt: TGCAGTGCTGGACTCCCAGGGAATCAGCCCCAGCATTTT
CDR3aa: CSAGLPGNQPQHF

abundance: many
j_gene: TRBJ1-1
v_gene: TRBV5-1
d_gene: -
CDR3nt: TGCGCCAGCAGCTTGGGGATCGGTTTCGGGATGAACACTGAAGCTTTCTTT
CDR3aa: CASSLGIGFGMNTEAFF

abundance: many
j_gene: TRBJ1-5
v_gene: TRBV20-1
d_gene: -
CDR3nt: TGCAGTGCTAGAGGGTCAGGAGGGGATCAGCCCCAGCATTTT
CDR3aa: CSARGSGGDQPQHF

abundance: many
j_gene: TRBJ2-7
v_gene: TRBV12-3/TRBV12-4
d_gene: TRBD1
CDR3nt: TGTGCCAGCAGCCCCGCGACAGGGGGCTACACCTACGAGCAGTACTTC
CDR3aa: CASSPATGGYTYEQYF

abundance: many
j_gene: TRBJ2-7
v_gene: TRBV12-3/TRBV12-4
d_gene: TRBD2
CDR3nt: TGTGCCAGCAGTCTAGCGGCTCACTCCTACGAGCAGTACTTC
CDR3aa: CASSLAAHSYEQYF

abundance: many
j_gene: TRBJ2-7
v_gene: TRBV6-5
d_gene: -
CDR3nt: TGTGCCAGCAGACCGGGTCGATCGGGCAGTAGCTACGAGCAGTACTTC
CDR3aa: CASRPGRSGSSYEQYF

abundance: many
j_gene: TRBJ1-4
v_gene: TRBV7-2
d_gene: TRBD1
CDR3nt: TGTGCCAGCAGCCCAGGACAGGGACGGGAAAAACTGTTTTTT
CDR3aa: CASSPGQGREKLFF

abundance: many
j_gene: TRBJ2-1
v_gene: TRBV5-1
d_gene: -
CDR3nt: TGCGCCAGCCACGACGGAGTACGGCCTCGAGGGGATGAGCAGTTCTTC
CDR3aa: CASHDGVRPRGDEQFF

abundance: many
j_gene: TRBJ2-1
v_gene: TRBV9
d_gene: -
CDR3nt: TGTGCCAGCAGCGTAGCGGTAGGGAAAGGCAATGAGCAGTTCTTC
CDR3aa: CASSVAVGKGNEQFF

abundance: many
j_gene: TRBJ2-1
v_gene: TRBV10-3
d_gene: -
CDR3nt: TGTGCCATCAGTGAACAGGGAATATACAATGAGCAGTTCTTC
CDR3aa: CAISEQGIYNEQFF

abundance: many
j_gene: TRBJ2-7
v_gene: TRBV5-1
d_gene: -
CDR3nt: TGCGCCAGCAGCGCGGGACAGTCTATCTCCTACGAGCAGTACTTC
CDR3aa: CASSAGQSISYEQYF

abundance: many
j_gene: TRBJ2-5
v_gene: TRBV12-3/TRBV12-4
d_gene: -
CDR3nt: TGTGCCAGCAGTGCTATAGGGCAGCAGTACTTC
CDR3aa: CASSAIGQQYF

abundance: many
j_gene: TRBJ2-3
v_gene: TRBV5-1
d_gene: -
CDR3nt: TGCGCCAGCAGCTTGCGAAGGCCTAGCACAGATACGCAGTATTTT
CDR3aa: CASSLRRPSTDTQYF

abundance: many
j_gene: TRBJ2-2
v_gene: TRBV5-1
d_gene: TRBD1
CDR3nt: TGCGCCAGCAGCATCCGGGACAGGGTGGCCACCGGGGAGCTGTTTTTT
CDR3aa: CASSIRDRVATGELFF

abundance: many
j_gene: TRBJ2-1
v_gene: TRBV15
d_gene: TRBD1
CDR3nt: TGTGCCACCAGCCCGGGGGACAGGGGCGCCTACAATGAGCAGTTCTTC
CDR3aa: CATSPGDRGAYNEQFF

abundance: many
j_gene: TRBJ2-2
v_gene: TRBV7-3
d_gene: -
CDR3nt: TGTGCCAGCAGCCTACTAGCACTTACCTTGGGGACCGGGGAGCTGTTTTTT
CDR3aa: CASSLLALTLGTGELFF

abundance: many
j_gene: TRBJ2-7
v_gene: TRBV5-5
d_gene: -
CDR3nt: TGTGCCAGCAGCCCAGGGTCGTCGAGCGGTTATATGTACGAGCAGTACTTC
CDR3aa: CASSPGSSSGYMYEQYF

abundance: many
j_gene: TRBJ1-2
v_gene: TRBV12-3/TRBV12-4
d_gene: -
CDR3nt: TGTGCCAGCAGTACAGGGTTGAATGGCTACACCTTC
CDR3aa: CASSTGLNGYTF

abundance: many
j_gene: TRBJ1-3
v_gene: TRBV29-1
d_gene: -
CDR3nt: TGCAGCGTTGTGGTGGGGCCAGCTGGAAACACCATATATTTT
CDR3aa: CSVVVGPAGNTIYF

abundance: many
j_gene: TRBJ2-1
v_gene: TRBV27
d_gene: TRBD2
CDR3nt: TGTGCCAGCAGTCGACTCCCTAGCGGGAGTGGATCCTACAATGAGCAGTTCTTC
CDR3aa: CASSRLPSGSGSYNEQFF

abundance: many
j_gene: TRBJ2-1
v_gene: TRBV3-1
d_gene: TRBD2
CDR3nt: TGTGCCAGCAGCCCACGCCCGCTAGCGGGAGAGGAGCTCTTC
CDR3aa: CASSPRPLAGEELF

abundance: many
j_gene: TRBJ1-4
v_gene: TRBV5-1
d_gene: -
CDR3nt: TGCGCCAGCAGCACCGACAGCGTCGAAAAACTGTTTTTT
CDR3aa: CASSTDSVEKLFF

abundance: many
j_gene: TRBJ2-3
v_gene: TRBV7-3
d_gene: -
CDR3nt: TGTGCCAGCAGCTTACTTGGAGATACGCAGTATTTT
CDR3aa: CASSLLGDTQYF

abundance: many
j_gene: TRBJ1-2
v_gene: TRBV20-1
d_gene: TRBD1
CDR3nt: TGCAGTGCTAGAGCGGGCGGACAGGTTTTGCGCGGCTACACCTTC
CDR3aa: CSARAGGQVLRGYTF

abundance: many
j_gene: TRBJ2-3
v_gene: TRBV29-1
d_gene: TRBD2
CDR3nt: TGCAGCGTTGAAGATCGGGCTAGCGGGACAGATACGCAGTATTTT
CDR3aa: CSVEDRASGTDTQYF

abundance: many
j_gene: TRBJ2-7
v_gene: TRBV6-6
d_gene: -
CDR3nt: TGTGCCAGCAGTCAGCCCTACGAGCAGTACTTC
CDR3aa: CASSQPYEQYF

abundance: many
j_gene: TRBJ2-1
v_gene: TRBV7-8
d_gene: -
CDR3nt: TGTGCCAGCAGCCCCCGGCAGACTCCCTACAATGAGCAGTTCTTC
CDR3aa: CASSPRQTPYNEQFF

abundance: many
j_gene: TRBJ2-2
v_gene: TRBV6-5
d_gene: -
CDR3nt: TGTGCCAGCAGTTACTCATCCACCGGGGAGCTGTTTTTT
CDR3aa: CASSYSSTGELFF

abundance: many
j_gene: TRBJ1-5
v_gene: TRBV6-5
d_gene: -
CDR3nt: TGTGCCAGCAGTTACTCTAGGGACGGCAATCAGCCCCAGCATTTT
CDR3aa: CASSYSRDGNQPQHF

abundance: many
j_gene: TRBJ1-1
v_gene: TRBV10-3
d_gene: TRBD1
CDR3nt: TGTGCCACTCGGGACAGGGTGAACACTGAAGCTTTCTTT
CDR3aa: CATRDRVNTEAFF

abundance: many
j_gene: TRBJ2-1
v_gene: TRBV11-1
d_gene: -
CDR3nt: TGTGCCAGCAGCTTAGACAAGGCCAATGAGCAGTTCTTC
CDR3aa: CASSLDKANEQFF

abundance: many
j_gene: TRBJ2-3
v_gene: TRBV24-1
d_gene: TRBD2
CDR3nt: TGTGCCACCAGTGATTCCGCTAGCGGTCATACGCAGTATTTT
CDR3aa: CATSDSASGHTQYF

abundance: many
j_gene: TRBJ2-5
v_gene: TRBV7-2
d_gene: -
CDR3nt: TGTGCCAGCAGCTCCAGGGCCGGAGAGACCCAGTACTTC
CDR3aa: CASSSRAGETQYF